One sample yielded the 22 T cell receptor beta chains listed below, sequenced in a study of beta chain features in type 1 diabetes. The study reverse transcribed the entire isolated RNA, so it sequenced expressed TCRB transcripts. Assay: immunoSEQ multiplex PCR; the TCRdb copy retains only in-frame clones and omits some. Of hundreds of thousands of clones in the sample, roughly 12% are singletons; the top ten hold 0.017%. Sequenced input: naive CD4+ T cells from blood. The receptors here all came from a man in his late teens or twenties in good health.

This chain links TRBV27 with TRBJ2-7; TRBD2 aligns across 8 bases. V shed 6 bases, J shed 4 bases, and the junction held 14 bases outside the gene matches. CDR3 length: 16 residues. Germline CDR1 and CDR2: MNHEY and SMNVEV (reference sequence). The CDR3 is CASRPLKAGGLYEQYF. Here the CDR3 DNA reads TGTGCCAGCAGACCTCTGAAGGCGGGAGGTCTTTACGAGCAGTACTTC.

This clone has only a few counts. This chain links TRBV28 with TRBJ2-3; 8 nucleotides agree with TRBD1. CDR3 length: 15 residues. The trim removed 6 bases at V and 2 bases at J, leaving 7 bases unmatched. From germline, CDR1 is MDHEN and CDR2 SYDVKM. As DNA, the CDR3 is TGTGCCAGCAGCCTGCCGGACAGGGCCACAGATACGCAGTATTTT. This sequence encodes CASSLPDRATDTQYF.

This clone was seen a handful of times. CDR3 protein: CASSRTGLAGNNEQFF. The CDR3 DNA reads as TGTGCCAGCAGCCGGACGGGACTAGCGGGGAACAATGAGCAGTTCTTC. The rearrangement links TRBV7-9 to TRBJ2-1; 13 bases map to TRBD2. V lost 5 bases to trimming and J lost 5 bases; unmatched junction nucleotides: 6. The CDR3 has 16 residues. Looked up from germline, CDR1 is SEHNR and CDR2 is FQNEAQ (reference sequence). Full variable domain (rest looked up from reference TRBV7-9 and TRBJ2-1): DTGVSQNPRHKITKRGQNVTFRCDPISEHNRLYWYRQTLGQGPEFLTYFQNEAQLEKSRLLSDRFSAERPKGSFSTLEIQRTEQGDSAMYLCASSRTGLAGNNEQFFGPGTRLTVL.

This sequence joins TRBV19 and TRBJ2-1; 14 bases fit TRBD2. With 8 bases clipped from V and 15 bases from J, the junction kept 9 bases outside the gene matches. The CDR3 contains 13 residues. Germline loops: CDR1 LNHDA, CDR2 SQIVND (reference sequence). In DNA form, the CDR3 reads TGTGCCAGTTCTCCGGGACTAGCGGGAGTGGGGTTCTTC. Translated, it gives CASSPGLAGVGFF.

This clone occurred a few times. The genes are TRBV27 and TRBJ2-5; 8 bases fit TRBD1. The CDR3 spans 16 residues. Germline assignment: CDR1 MNHEY and CDR2 SMNVEV (reference sequence). V shed 2 bases, J shed 1 base, and the junction held 6 bases outside the gene matches. The CDR3 spells CASSLAWDRTQETQYF. The CDR3 nucleotides read TGTGCCAGCAGTTTAGCATGGGACAGGACCCAAGAGACCCAGTACTTC.

This chain connects TRBV5-8 to TRBJ1-6; 7 nucleotides agree with TRBD1. Trimming took 1 base from V and 6 from J; bases not matched to a gene: 4. Germline values: CDR1 SGHTS, CDR2 YDEGEE. The CDR3 runs to 15 residues. As DNA, the CDR3 is TGTGCCAGCAGCTTGAGGACAGGATTTAATTCACCCCTCCACTTT. It codes for CASSLRTGFNSPLHF.

This clone has a handful of counts. V gene TRBV19 combines with J gene TRBJ2-3, with a weak D call TRBD2 (6 bases). Trimming pared 4 bases from V and 2 bases from J, leaving 16 bases between. The V gene's germline CDR1 is LNHDA and CDR2 SQIVND (reference sequence). The CDR3 runs to 16 residues. The CDR3 DNA reads as TGTGCCAGTAGTAGGGGCGGGACCCTCCTCACAGATACGCAGTATTTT. Protein: CASSRGGTLLTDTQYF.

This chain joins TRBV5-1 and TRBJ2-1; 14 bases agree with TRBD2. Germline-derived CDR1 and CDR2 are SGHRS and YFSETQ. J was trimmed by 0 bases and V by 2 bases; bases with no gene match: 4. This CDR3 region has 18 residues. The CDR3 sequence is CASSLGTSGGGSYNEQFF. CDR3 nucleotides: TGCGCCAGCAGCTTAGGGACTAGCGGGGGTGGCTCCTACAATGAGCAGTTCTTC.

Only a few counts were recorded for this clone. The chain recombines TRBV5-4 with TRBJ1-2; D is uncertain. Between the trimmed V and J ends, which lost 4 bases and 5 bases, there was a span of 18 bases. The germline CDR1 and CDR2 sequences are SGHNT and YYREEE (reference sequence). This CDR3 has 15 residues. In DNA form, the CDR3 reads TGTGCCAGCAGCGGAGGGTCGGGAAGAACGTATGGCTACACCTTC. Translated: CASSGGSGRTYGYTF.

The chain carries TRBV6-1 and TRBJ1-1, with TRBD1 as a possible D gene (5 bases). V shed 2 bases and J shed 2 bases, with 15 bases lying between them. CDR1 is MNHNS, CDR2 SASEGT, per germline. The CDR3 is 16 residues long. The DNA of the CDR3 is TGTGCCAGCAGTGAAAGTTGGGCAGGGCCCAACACTGAAGCTTTCTTT. Its translation is CASSESWAGPNTEAFF.

This clone was recorded a few times. The V and J genes are TRBV28 and TRBJ2-7; D remains unclear. This CDR3 spans 13 amino acids. Per germline, CDR1 MDHEN and CDR2 SYDVKM. Deletions cut 5 bases from V and 4 bases from J, with 12 bases between. The CDR3 reads CASSALNVYEQYF. As DNA, the CDR3 is TGTGCCAGCAGTGCGTTGAACGTGTACGAGCAGTACTTC. The full variable domain, rest sourced from reference TRBV28 and TRBJ2-7, is DVKVTQSSRYLVKRTGEKVFLECVQDMDHENMFWYRQDPGLGLRLIYFSYDVKMKEKGDIPEGYSVSREKKERFSLILESASTNQTSMYLCASSALNVYEQYFGPGTRLTVT.

This clone was observed a handful of times. The chain links TRBV9 to TRBJ2-2, with D perhaps matching TRBD1 (6 bases). This CDR3 is built from 16 residues. The V end was cut by 0 bases, the J end by 4 bases, with 13 bases between. From germline, CDR1 is SGDLS and CDR2 YYNGEE. The CDR3 DNA reads as TGTGCCAGCAGCGTAGAGGACAGAACCATCACCGGGGAGCTGTTTTTT. Residues: CASSVEDRTITGELFF.

This clone has just a few counts. The chain combines TRBV19 with TRBJ1-2; tentatively, D is TRBD1 (5 bases). The CDR3 runs to 14 residues. CDR1 is LNHDA and CDR2 is SQIVND in the germline V gene (reference sequence). Deletions cut 7 bases from V and 1 base from J, with 13 bases between. This CDR3 is CASNDRGLNYGYTF. CDR3 sequence (DNA): TGTGCCAGTAACGACCGGGGACTTAACTATGGCTACACCTTC.

The V call is TRBV6-6, the J call TRBJ2-7; D is unresolved. The CDR3 runs 14 residues. V shed 6 bases and J shed 2 bases, with 14 bases lying between them. The germline gives CDR1 MNHNY, CDR2 SVGAGI (reference sequence). CDR3 nucleotides: TGTGCCAGCAGCCCCTCGAGTGTTACCTACGAGCAGTACTTC. This gives the protein CASSPSSVTYEQYF.

This clone was detected a few times. V and J are TRBV7-2 and TRBJ2-7; the match to TRBD2 covers 9 bases. V lost 3 bases to trimming and J lost 2 bases; unmatched junction nucleotides: 2. CDR3 length: 14 residues. Germline V gives CDR1 SGHTA, CDR2 FQGNSA. CDR3: CASSFSGGAYEQYF. CDR3 DNA: TGTGCCAGCAGCTTTAGCGGGGGTGCCTACGAGCAGTACTTC.

The chain carries TRBV2 and TRBJ1-4; 10 positions match TRBD1. CDR1 and CDR2 (germline): SNHLY, FYNNEI. The CDR3 has 14 amino acids. The J segment lost 8 bases and the V segment lost 7 bases, leaving 7 bases of the junction unmatched. The CDR3 protein is CASTPDRGREKLFF. DNA of the CDR3: TGTGCCAGCACTCCGGACAGGGGGAGAGAAAAACTGTTTTTT.

This clone was observed a handful of times. This sequence joins TRBV29-1 and TRBJ1-4; possibly TRBD1 for D (6 bases). V was clipped by 7 bases and J by 2 bases, with 11 bases between them. CDR3 length: 13 amino acids. CDR1 SQVTM and CDR2 ANQGSEA come from the germline V gene. This CDR3 is CSASRGTNEKLFF. The CDR3 coding sequence is TGCAGCGCAAGCAGGGGTACTAATGAAAAACTGTTTTTT. Supplemented by reference TRBV29-1 and TRBJ1-4, the full variable domain reads SAVISQKPSRDICQRGTSLTIQCQVDSQVTMMFWYRQQPGQSLTLIATANQGSEATYESGFVIDKFPISRPNLTFSTLTVSNMSPEDSSIYLCSASRGTNEKLFFGSGTQLSVL.

This clone was recorded many times. Relative to the germline gene, one junction end is altered; a read error may explain this. V and J are TRBV28 and TRBJ2-7; D ambiguous. Germline loops: CDR1 MDHEN, CDR2 SYDVKM. This CDR3 contains 11 residues. The CDR3 DNA follows: TGTGCCAGCAGTCAACACCATCATTGGCACTTC. Its translation: CASSQHHHWHF.

This chain connects TRBV9 to TRBJ2-5, with 8 bases identical to TRBD2. V shed 0 bases and J 5 bases; nucleotides not matched to a gene: 9. Germline V lookup: CDR1 SGDLS, CDR2 YYNGEE. This CDR3 is 16 amino acids long. The CDR3 DNA reads as TGTGCCAGCAGCGTAGACGGGAGGGCCGTAAAGGAGACCCAGTACTTC. Protein: CASSVDGRAVKETQYF.

This clone appeared a few times. The same CDR3 arises from other DNA sequences in this sample as well. The CDR3 sequence is CASSTRLAGQETQYF. In DNA, the CDR3 is TGTGCCAGCAGTACCCGACTAGCGGGGCAAGAGACCCAGTACTTC. The genes are TRBV6-6 and TRBJ2-5; 11 bases are a match to TRBD2. The CDR3 sequence is 15 residues long. Germline assignment: CDR1 MNHNY and CDR2 SVGAGI (reference sequence). The V segment lost 5 bases and the J segment 2 bases; nucleotides outside the gene matches: 4.

The chain uses TRBV5-4 and TRBJ1-1, with unresolved D. The CDR3 runs 15 residues. The germline V gene has CDR1 SGHNT and CDR2 YYREEE (reference sequence). The V end lost 4 bases, the J end lost 3 bases, and 16 bases lay between the germline ends. The CDR3 sequence is CASSPWGGGYTEAFF. The CDR3 bases are TGTGCCAGCAGCCCCTGGGGTGGAGGGTACACTGAAGCTTTCTTT. Full variable domain (missing parts from reference TRBV5-4 and TRBJ1-1): ETGVTQSPTHLIKTRGQQVTLRCSSQSGHNTVSWYQQALGQGPQFIFQYYREEENGRGNFPPRFSGLQFPNYSSELNVNALELDDSALYLCASSPWGGGYTEAFFGQGTRLTVV.

In this sample, this clone turned up a few times. V usage is TRBV6-6 and J usage is TRBJ2-1; D is unclear. The CDR3 is 16 amino acids. Per the germline V gene, CDR1 is MNHNY and CDR2 is SVGAGI (reference sequence). Trimming cost V 6 bases and J 0 bases, with 15 bases left between them. CDR3 region: CASSYFPRSSYNEQFF. Written as DNA, the CDR3 is TGTGCCAGCAGCTATTTTCCCCGGAGCTCCTACAATGAGCAGTTCTTC.